One and the same sample provided the 26 T cell receptor beta chains below, sequenced in a study of technical replicates of blood from a handful of donors. Assay: immunoSEQ multiplex PCR; the TCRdb copy retains only in-frame clones and omits some. The data contain about 82,000 clones, 96% of them singletons. The sequencing sample was made of T cells isolated from PBMCs. Receptors originate from a human donor in good health.

The chain has TRBV6-5 and TRBJ2-3, with D tentatively TRBD2 (6 bases). Trimming stripped 4 bases from V and 1 base from J, with 6 bases between. Germline V lookup: CDR1 MNHEY, CDR2 SVGAGI. The CDR3 runs 13 residues. The CDR3 coding sequence is TGTGCCAGCAGTTCTAGCGGCACAGATACGCAGTATTTT. Amino acid sequence: CASSSSGTDTQYF.

This chain uses TRBV28 with TRBJ2-7, with 7 positions matching TRBD1. Germline CDR1 MDHEN, CDR2 SYDVKM. J lost 2 bases, V lost 7 bases, and 8 bases had no gene match. This CDR3 has 14 amino acids. Here the CDR3 DNA reads TGTGCCAGCAAATGGACAGGCGAGACCTACGAGCAGTACTTC. Translated, it gives CASKWTGETYEQYF.

The chain recombines TRBV7-8 with TRBJ1-2; a weak D match, TRBD1 (5 bases). This CDR3 is built from 14 residues. V shed 5 bases and J shed 5 bases, with 15 bases lying between them. Germline CDR1 reads SGHVS; CDR2 reads FQNEAQ. The CDR3, as DNA: TGTGCCAGCAGCCATCGCGGGACCGGTTATGGCTACACCTTC. This gives the protein CASSHRGTGYGYTF.

This sequence joins TRBV18 and TRBJ1-1, with a possible D match to TRBD1 (5 bases). V was clipped by 4 bases and J by 0 bases, with 9 bases between them. Germline values: CDR1 KGHSH, CDR2 LQKENI. This CDR3 is built from 14 residues. CDR3: CASSQGLLNTEAFF. The CDR3 DNA sequence: TGTGCCAGCTCACAGGGGCTTCTGAACACTGAAGCTTTCTTT.

This chain joins TRBV27 and TRBJ2-1, with D possibly matching TRBD2 (6 bases). Looked up from germline, CDR1 is MNHEY and CDR2 is SMNVEV (reference sequence). The CDR3 is 13 residues long. The V and J ends lost 4 bases and 4 bases respectively, with 8 bases between them. The CDR3 is CASSYAGYNEQFF. CDR3 sequence (DNA): TGTGCCAGCAGTTATGCGGGGTACAATGAGCAGTTCTTC.

This clone appeared a single time. V usage is TRBV10-3 and J usage is TRBJ2-3; D remains unclear. The CDR3 totals 13 residues. Trimming cost V 3 bases and J 0 bases, with 4 bases left between them. Germline CDR1 and CDR2: ENHRY and SYGVKD. In DNA form, the CDR3 reads TGTGCCATCAGTGATCGGAGCACAGATACGCAGTATTTT. Protein product: CAISDRSTDTQYF.

The genes are TRBV7-9 and TRBJ2-3; 8 bases line up with TRBD1. This CDR3 comprises 18 residues. Trimming cost V 4 bases and J 0 bases; bases outside gene matches: 12. Germline V CDR1 and CDR2: SEHNR, FQNEAQ (reference sequence). Here the CDR3 DNA reads TGTGCCAGCAGCTCCGGGGACAGGTGGATTCAGAGCACAGATACGCAGTATTTT. This sequence encodes CASSSGDRWIQSTDTQYF.

The chain employs TRBV27 and TRBJ2-1, with 13 bases aligning to TRBD2. The CDR3 covers 18 residues. Unmatched junction bases numbered 14, after V lost 5 bases and J lost 7 bases. Looked up from germline, CDR1 is MNHEY and CDR2 is SMNVEV (reference sequence). The CDR3 here is CASSPPGQGLAGNNEQFF. CDR3 in DNA: TGTGCCAGCAGTCCGCCAGGTCAGGGACTAGCGGGAAATAATGAGCAGTTCTTC.

In DNA form, the CDR3 reads TGTGCCAGCAGTTCCCTCTCGTGGGCGTCTGAGCAGTTCTTC. The encoded protein is CASSSLSWASEQFF. The gene calls are TRBV28 and TRBJ2-1; no firm D call. This CDR3 has 14 amino acids. Looked up from germline, CDR1 is MDHEN and CDR2 is SYDVKM. Deletions cut 4 bases from V and 9 bases from J, with 16 bases between. Using reference TRBV28 and TRBJ2-1 for the parts outside the CDR3, the full variable domain is DVKVTQSSRYLVKRTGEKVFLECVQDMDHENMFWYRQDPGLGLRLIYFSYDVKMKEKGDIPEGYSVSREKKERFSLILESASTNQTSMYLCASSSLSWASEQFFGPGTRLTVL.

The V and J genes are TRBV7-8 and TRBJ2-7; weak D call: TRBD1 (6 bases). This CDR3 is built from 12 residues. Trimming pared 5 bases from V and 9 bases from J, leaving 14 bases between. Germline V gene lookup returns CDR1 SGHVS and CDR2 FQNEAQ. The CDR3: CASSPHREGQYF. The CDR3 nucleotides read TGTGCCAGCAGCCCGCACAGGGAAGGGCAGTACTTC.

This chain uses TRBV27 with TRBJ2-7, with a possible D match to TRBD2 (5 bases). From germline, CDR1 is MNHEY and CDR2 SMNVEV (reference sequence). The length of the CDR3 is 15 residues. The ends were cut back, 8 bases at V and 5 bases at J, with 22 bases in the middle. The DNA for the CDR3 is TGTGCCAGCCGAAACAGAGCCAGCGGAGACAACGAGCAGTACTTC. It yields the protein CASRNRASGDNEQYF.

V and J are TRBV18 and TRBJ1-1; D perhaps matches TRBD1 (6 bases). The germline V gene encodes CDR1 KGHSH and CDR2 LQKENI. This CDR3 region has 13 residues. Trimming took off 5 bases at V and 6 bases at J, with 13 bases between the two ends. This CDR3 reads CASSVTGSAEAFF. The CDR3 DNA sequence: TGTGCCAGCTCAGTCACAGGGAGTGCTGAAGCTTTCTTT.

The chain recombines TRBV7-3 with TRBJ2-3; TRBD2 is a possible D gene (6 bases). Germline CDR1 is SGHTA and CDR2 is FQGTGA. The CDR3 is made up of 15 amino acids. V dropped 3 bases and J dropped 4 bases, with 14 bases sitting between them. The CDR3 loop is CASSLDGSRADTQYF. The CDR3 DNA follows: TGTGCCAGCAGCTTGGACGGGAGCAGGGCAGATACGCAGTATTTT.

The J gene is TRBJ1-2, the V gene TRBV9, with TRBD1 matching over 9 bases. The CDR3 has 17 amino acids. Germline V CDR1 and CDR2: SGDLS, YYNGEE. The J segment lost 4 bases and the V segment lost 6 bases, leaving 16 bases of the junction unmatched. CDR3 sequence (DNA): TGTGCCAGCACCCTCTCTCATGAAGGGACAGGGCCCTATGGCTACACCTTC. This codes for CASTLSHEGTGPYGYTF.

The chain uses TRBV7-9 and TRBJ2-7, with 8 positions matching TRBD1. CDR1 is SEHNR, CDR2 FQNEAQ, per germline (reference sequence). The V gene end was trimmed by 3 bases and the J gene end by 0 bases; junction bases not matched to a gene: 4. The CDR3 consists of 15 residues. CDR3 nucleotide sequence: TGTGCCAGCAGCTTCGGACAGGGAAACTCCTACGAGCAGTACTTC. Protein product: CASSFGQGNSYEQYF.

This chain links TRBV18 with TRBJ2-6; D not certain. Trimming shortened V by 0 bases and J by 3 bases, and 18 bases separated the two germline ends. In germline, CDR1 is KGHSH, CDR2 LQKENI. CDR3 size: 19 residues. CDR3 DNA sequence: TGTGCCAGCTCACCACCAAGACAATACGTAAATAGTGGGGCCAACGTCCTGACTTTC. Residues: CASSPPRQYVNSGANVLTF.

The V and J genes are TRBV6-1 and TRBJ2-7; maybe TRBD1 (5 bases). Germline V gives CDR1 MNHNS, CDR2 SASEGT. This CDR3 has 14 amino acids. V was pared by 3 bases and J by 4 bases, with 13 bases between. CDR3 DNA: TGTGCCAGCAGTGATAGGGGTCTTCGGTACGAGCAGTACTTC. Translating it yields CASSDRGLRYEQYF.

V gene TRBV4-2 combines with J gene TRBJ2-7; TRBD1 matches at 10 bases. Per the germline V gene, CDR1 is LGHNA and CDR2 is YNFKEQ. Trimming removed 0 bases from V and 1 base from J; junction bases left unmatched: 9. This CDR3 has 18 residues. The CDR3 sequence is CASSQEGDRGKGSYEQYF. CDR3 sequence (DNA): TGTGCCAGCAGCCAAGAGGGGGACAGGGGAAAGGGGTCCTACGAGCAGTACTTC.

The chain has TRBV7-9 and TRBJ2-7, with D possibly TRBD2 on 5 matching bases. Germline V gives CDR1 SEHNR, CDR2 FQNEAQ (reference sequence). CDR3 length equals 12 residues. V was shortened by 1 base and J by 6 bases, with 7 bases between the two germline ends. The CDR3 region is CASSLGGSEQYF. The CDR3 DNA reads TGTGCCAGCAGCTTAGGAGGGTCCGAGCAGTACTTC.

The chain combines TRBV18 with TRBJ1-2; D perhaps matches TRBD1 (5 bases). The CDR3 runs 12 residues. Per the germline V gene, CDR1 is KGHSH and CDR2 is LQKENI. Trimming removed 2 bases at V and 8 bases at J, with 9 bases between. The DNA of the CDR3 is TGTGCCAGCTCACCAGACAGAAGAGGCTACACCTTC. It translates to CASSPDRRGYTF.

The chain couples TRBV7-2 to TRBJ2-1, with 8 bases identical to TRBD2. Germline CDR1 reads SGHTA; CDR2 reads FQGNSA. J gave up 3 bases and V 7 bases, and 8 bases lay outside the gene matches. The CDR3 loop spans 15 amino acids. DNA for the CDR3: TGTGCCAGCACCTACAGTAGCGGGGTCTACAATGAGCAGTTCTTC. Translating it yields CASTYSSGVYNEQFF.

The V gene is TRBV14, the J gene TRBJ1-2; tentatively, D is TRBD1 (6 bases). CDR3 length: 16 amino acids. The V gene lost 0 bases and the J gene lost 4 bases, with 15 bases spanning the gap. Germline CDR1 SGHDN, CDR2 FVKESK. CDR3 amino acids: CASSQDGDNDLYGYTF. In nucleotides, the CDR3 is TGTGCCAGCAGCCAAGATGGGGACAACGACCTCTATGGCTACACCTTC.

The chain couples TRBV27 to TRBJ2-7, with D possibly TRBD2 on 6 matching bases. The V end lost 6 bases, the J end lost 2 bases, and 14 bases lay between the germline ends. Germline loops: CDR1 MNHEY, CDR2 SMNVEV (reference sequence). The CDR3 covers 14 residues. CDR3 residues: CASSLTGATYEQYF. The CDR3 DNA follows: TGTGCCAGCAGCCTGACGGGAGCTACCTACGAGCAGTACTTC.

The chain joins TRBV19 to TRBJ1-2; TRBD1 aligns across 9 bases. The CDR3 length is 16 residues. After removal of 8 bases from V and 4 bases from J, the junction contained 14 bases not matched to a gene. Germline loops: CDR1 LNHDA, CDR2 SQIVND (reference sequence). Here the CDR3 DNA reads TGTGCCAGTGATAAACTTCCCGGGACAGGGAGCTATGGCTACACCTTC. Residues: CASDKLPGTGSYGYTF.

This chain uses TRBV27 with TRBJ1-2, with TRBD1 matching over 9 bases. V dropped 5 bases and J dropped 7; count of bases not matched to a gene: 11. This CDR3 contains 15 residues. Germline V gene sequence: CDR1 MNHEY, CDR2 SMNVEV (reference sequence). The CDR3 sequence: CASSLVGTGTGGYTF. The CDR3 region has the DNA TGTGCCAGCAGTCTGGTAGGGACAGGGACGGGTGGCTACACCTTC.

The chain has TRBV10-3 and TRBJ2-1; D is perhaps TRBD2 (5 bases). V dropped 3 bases and J dropped 15 bases, with 15 bases sitting between them. CDR3 length: 12 residues. In germline, CDR1 is ENHRY, CDR2 SYGVKD. The CDR3 sequence: CAISDSGVAPFF. In DNA, the CDR3 is TGTGCCATCAGTGACAGCGGCGTAGCTCCGTTCTTC.